This T cell receptor (beta chain) was sequenced for a study of OX40 agonist ivuxolimab in advanced cancers. The wider study: Patients in dose escalation had liver, melanoma, kidney or head and neck cancers. Patients were roughly 83% male with ages roughly 23 to 79, mean about 60. Study-wide findings and caveats: Some of the nonresponding patients also showed low levels of normalized T-cell clonal expansion.

Comment on this clone: Its antigen is still unknown.

Germline V CDR1 and CDR2: SQVTM, ANQGSEA. The CDR3 runs to 14 residues. V lost 6 bases and J lost 4; bases outside the gene matches: 7. The assay was immunoSEQ multiplex PCR, and TCRdb's table has in-frame clones only and misses some. Found here are about 79,000 clones, 80% to 95% of them singletons; the top ten hold about 6.6%. This clonotype was obtained from an adult with an advanced solid tumor such as melanoma, head and neck, liver or kidney cancer. The chain has TRBV29-1 and TRBJ1-4, with 8 bases aligning to TRBD1. The sample was CD4+ or CD8+ T cells sorted from blood, taken in a trial of the OX40 agonist ivuxolimab. The CDR3 DNA sequence: TGCAGCGTCCCGGACAGGGTTAATAATGAAAAACTGTTTTTT. It encodes CSVPDRVNNEKLFF. Using reference TRBV29-1 and TRBJ1-4 for the parts outside the CDR3, the full variable domain is SAVISQKPSRDICQRGTSLTIQCQVDSQVTMMFWYRQQPGQSLTLIATANQGSEATYESGFVIDKFPISRPNLTFSTLTVSNMSPEDSSIYLCSVPDRVNNEKLFFGSGTQLSVL.